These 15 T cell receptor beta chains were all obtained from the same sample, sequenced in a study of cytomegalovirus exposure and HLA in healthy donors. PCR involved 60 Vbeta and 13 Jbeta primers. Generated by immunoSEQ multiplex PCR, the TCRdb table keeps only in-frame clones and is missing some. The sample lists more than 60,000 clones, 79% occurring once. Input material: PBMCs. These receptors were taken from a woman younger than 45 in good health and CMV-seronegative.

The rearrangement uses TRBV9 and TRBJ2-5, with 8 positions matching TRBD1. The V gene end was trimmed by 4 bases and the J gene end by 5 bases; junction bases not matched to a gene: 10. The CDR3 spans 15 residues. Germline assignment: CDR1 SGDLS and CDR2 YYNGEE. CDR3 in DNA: TGTGCCAGCAGCTCCAGACAGGGGAGTAGGGAGACCCAGTACTTC. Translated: CASSSRQGSRETQYF.

CDR3 residues: CASSPWTGAKIDEQFF. CDR3 in DNA: TGTGCCAGCAGCCCGTGGACAGGGGCGAAAATAGATGAGCAGTTCTTC. The V call is TRBV5-4, the J call TRBJ2-1; 9 positions match TRBD1. The CDR3 is made up of 16 amino acids. Trimming removed 4 bases from V and 8 bases from J; junction bases left unmatched: 13. From germline, CDR1 is SGHNT and CDR2 YYREEE (reference sequence).

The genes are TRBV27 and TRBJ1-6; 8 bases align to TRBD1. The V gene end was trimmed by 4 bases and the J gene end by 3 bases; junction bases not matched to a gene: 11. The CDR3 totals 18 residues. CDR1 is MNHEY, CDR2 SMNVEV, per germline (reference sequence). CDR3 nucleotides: TGTGCCAGCAGTTGGGCCCCCGACAGGGGTCTCTATAATTCACCCCTCCACTTT. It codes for CASSWAPDRGLYNSPLHF.

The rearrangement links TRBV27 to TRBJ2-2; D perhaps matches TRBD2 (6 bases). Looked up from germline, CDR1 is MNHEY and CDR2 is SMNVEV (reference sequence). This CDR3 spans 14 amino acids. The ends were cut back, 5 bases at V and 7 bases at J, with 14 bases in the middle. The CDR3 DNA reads TGTGCCAGCAGTGTAGGACTGCGGGGCGGGGAGCTGTTTTTT. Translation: CASSVGLRGGELFF.

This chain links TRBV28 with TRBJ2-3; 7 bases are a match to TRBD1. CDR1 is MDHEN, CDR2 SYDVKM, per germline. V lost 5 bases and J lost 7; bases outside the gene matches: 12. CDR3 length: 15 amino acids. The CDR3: CASSDRDRVLYTQYF. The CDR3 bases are TGTGCCAGCAGTGACCGGGACAGAGTTCTATATACGCAGTATTTT.

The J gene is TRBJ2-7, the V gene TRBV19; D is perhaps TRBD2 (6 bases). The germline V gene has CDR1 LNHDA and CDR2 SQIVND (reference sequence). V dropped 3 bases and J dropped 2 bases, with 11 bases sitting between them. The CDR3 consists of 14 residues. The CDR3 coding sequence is TGTGCCAGTAGTATCGGGGGTATCGCCTACGAGCAGTACTTC. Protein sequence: CASSIGGIAYEQYF.

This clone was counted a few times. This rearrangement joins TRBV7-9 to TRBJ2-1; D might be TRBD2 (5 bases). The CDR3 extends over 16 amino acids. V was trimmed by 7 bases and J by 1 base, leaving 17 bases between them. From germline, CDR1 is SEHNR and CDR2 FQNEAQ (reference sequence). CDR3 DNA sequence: TGTGCCAGCAATGCGGGTGGTCCCTATTCCTACAATGAGCAGTTCTTC. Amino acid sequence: CASNAGGPYSYNEQFF.

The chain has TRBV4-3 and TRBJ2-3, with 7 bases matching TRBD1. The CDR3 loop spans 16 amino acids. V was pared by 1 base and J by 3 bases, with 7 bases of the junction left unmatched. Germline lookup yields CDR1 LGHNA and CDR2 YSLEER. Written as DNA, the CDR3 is TGCGCCAGCAGCCAAGCGGCAGGGGGAATTACAGATACGCAGTATTTT. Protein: CASSQAAGGITDTQYF.

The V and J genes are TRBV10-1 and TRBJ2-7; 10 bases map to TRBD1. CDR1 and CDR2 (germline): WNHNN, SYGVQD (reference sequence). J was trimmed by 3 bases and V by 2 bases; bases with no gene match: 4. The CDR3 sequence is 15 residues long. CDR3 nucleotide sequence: TGCGCCAGCAGTGAGGGGGGGACAGGGGACTACGAGCAGTACTTC. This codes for CASSEGGTGDYEQYF.

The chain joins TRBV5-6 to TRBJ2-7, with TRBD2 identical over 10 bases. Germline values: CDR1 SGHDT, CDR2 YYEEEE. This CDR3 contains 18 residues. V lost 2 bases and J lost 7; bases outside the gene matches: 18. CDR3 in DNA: TGTGCCAGCAGCTTAAGGCGAGCGGGAGGGCCGGAGGCTCGGGAGCAGTACGTC. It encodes CASSLRRAGGPEAREQYV.

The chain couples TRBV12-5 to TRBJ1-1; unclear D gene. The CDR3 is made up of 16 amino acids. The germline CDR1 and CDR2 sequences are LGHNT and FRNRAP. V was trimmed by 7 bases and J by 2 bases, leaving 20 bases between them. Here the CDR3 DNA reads TGTGCTAGTGACAGACCGGGATCAAATCGAAACACTGAAGCTTTCTTT. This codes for CASDRPGSNRNTEAFF.

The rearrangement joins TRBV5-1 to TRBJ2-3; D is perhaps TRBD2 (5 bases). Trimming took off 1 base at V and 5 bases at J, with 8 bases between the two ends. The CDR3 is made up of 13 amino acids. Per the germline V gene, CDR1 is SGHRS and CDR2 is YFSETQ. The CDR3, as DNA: TGCGCCAGCAGCTTGCAGGCGGGAGATACGCAGTATTTT. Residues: CASSLQAGDTQYF. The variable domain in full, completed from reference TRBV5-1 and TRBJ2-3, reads KAGVTQTPRYLIKTRGQQVTLSCSPISGHRSVSWYQQTPGQGLQFLFEYFSETQRNKGNFPGRFSGRQFSNSRSEMNVSTLELGDSALYLCASSLQAGDTQYFGPGTRLTVL.

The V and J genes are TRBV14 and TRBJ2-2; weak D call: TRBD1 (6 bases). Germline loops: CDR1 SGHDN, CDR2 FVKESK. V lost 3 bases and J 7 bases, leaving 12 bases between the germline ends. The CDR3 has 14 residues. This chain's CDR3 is CASSQRAGVGELFF. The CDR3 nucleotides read TGTGCCAGCAGCCAGAGAGCAGGGGTCGGGGAGCTGTTTTTT.

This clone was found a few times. CDR3 sequence reads: CASSRQTTYEQYF. The CDR3 coding sequence is TGTGCCAGCAGCAGACAGACCACCTACGAGCAGTACTTC. The genes are TRBV27 and TRBJ2-7, with a weak D call TRBD1 (5 bases). This CDR3 has 13 amino acids. Trimming cost V 6 bases and J 2 bases, with 11 bases left between them. Germline CDR1 MNHEY, CDR2 SMNVEV (reference sequence).

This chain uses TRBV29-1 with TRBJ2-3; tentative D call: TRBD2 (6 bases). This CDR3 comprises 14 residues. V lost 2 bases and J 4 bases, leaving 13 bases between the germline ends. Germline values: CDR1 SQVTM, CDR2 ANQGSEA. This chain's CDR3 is CSVEMRGGPDTQYF. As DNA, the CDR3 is TGCAGCGTTGAAATGAGGGGAGGCCCAGATACGCAGTATTTT.